These T cell receptor beta chains were read from a single sample in a study of Ad26.COV2.S vaccination and SARS-CoV-2 variants. Produced via immunoSEQ multiplex PCR; TCRdb's table is partial and in-frame only. The data contain around 300,000 clones, around 88% of them singletons. The sample here was peripheral blood, taken in a trial of Ad26.COV2.S vaccine versus placebo. All receptors derive from a person aged 18 to 59 who received the Ad26.COV2.S COVID-19 vaccine or a placebo. The CDR3 runs from the conserved cysteine through the conserved F or W. Each record gives: clone size, J gene, V gene, D gene, CDR3 protein, CDR3 DNA. The D gene is left open where the match is weak. Only part of the rows carry a size: once, few, many, or a class if the clone is expanded.

>few|TRBJ2-3|TRBV6-2/TRBV6-3|-
CASSARGGSADTQYF
TGTGCCAGCAGTGCTAGAGGGGGAAGCGCAGATACGCAGTATTTT
>-|TRBJ1-2|TRBV2|-
CASGRDNYGYTF
TGTGCCAGCGGAAGGGATAACTATGGCTACACCTTC
>-|TRBJ2-4|TRBV5-6|-
CASSSRQAHKNIQYF
TGTGCCAGCAGCTCCAGACAGGCCCATAAAAACATTCAGTACTTC
>-|TRBJ2-1|TRBV7-2|TRBD2
CASSLEAGVLEQFF
TGTGCCAGCAGCTTAGAAGCGGGAGTCTTAGAGCAGTTCTTC
>-|TRBJ1-3|TRBV2|-
CASRAAGVRGHTIYF
TGTGCCAGCAGGGCTGCAGGGGTAAGAGGACACACCATATATTTT
>-|TRBJ2-5|TRBV28|TRBD1
CASSRTGRETQYF
TGTGCCAGCAGTAGGACAGGGCGGGAGACCCAGTACTTC
>-|TRBJ2-5|TRBV28|-
CASSFGQGGTQYF
TGTGCCAGCAGTTTCGGACAAGGGGGGACCCAGTACTTC
>-|TRBJ2-5|TRBV29-1|-
CSVALGETQYF
TGCAGCGTTGCTCTCGGGGAGACCCAGTACTTC
>-|TRBJ2-7|TRBV29-1|TRBD1
CSVELGQGSYEQYF
TGCAGCGTTGAATTGGGACAGGGAAGCTACGAGCAGTACTTC
>-|TRBJ2-2|TRBV7-9|TRBD2
CASSVPAAGGPDTGELFF
TGTGCCAGCAGCGTTCCTGCGGCGGGGGGGCCTGACACCGGGGAGCTGTTTTTT
>-|TRBJ2-3|TRBV10-3|-
CANSRDKFTDTQYF
TGTGCCAACTCAAGGGACAAATTCACAGATACGCAGTATTTT
>-|TRBJ1-1|TRBV4-2|-
CASSQEGEQNTEAFF
TGTGCCAGCAGCCAAGAAGGGGAGCAGAACACTGAAGCTTTCTTT
>-|TRBJ2-7|TRBV6-2/TRBV6-3|-
CASSPGGAGEQYF
TGTGCCAGCAGTCCCGGTGGGGCAGGCGAGCAGTACTTC
>-|TRBJ1-5|TRBV19|-
CASSPGEEGQPQHF
TGTGCCAGTAGCCCTGGGGAGGAAGGACAGCCCCAGCATTTT